This T cell receptor beta chain is from a study of blood T cells in healthy people across ages. Then a second PCR, running about 6 to 12 cycles, was carried out with a sample-barcoded 5' primer and a J-beta primer mix. MiXCR, run by TCRdb on the 5' RACE reads, gives a single entry per CDR3 protein. The table includes more than 650,000 distinct CDR3 sequences, approximately 22% detected once. V lost 7 bases, J lost 8 bases, and 23 bases lay in between. This CDR3 spans 15 amino acids. Germline CDR1 reads SNHLY; CDR2 reads FYNNEI. Remarks on this clonotype: Its matching antigen is unknown.

Study outcomes and limitations: There was no known CMV status for donors, so expanded clonotype changes were possibly confounded. Both higher diversity and more naive CD4+ cells marked long-lived donors when set against aged donors.

The V and J genes are TRBV2 and TRBJ1-2, with D maybe TRBD1 (6 bases). The TCR sequence derives from a man in his 70s in good health. Sequenced sample: blood. The CDR3 sequence is CASTDRLQGNLGYTF. DNA of the CDR3: TGTGCCAGCACGGATCGTCTACAGGGAAACTTGGGCTACACCTTC.